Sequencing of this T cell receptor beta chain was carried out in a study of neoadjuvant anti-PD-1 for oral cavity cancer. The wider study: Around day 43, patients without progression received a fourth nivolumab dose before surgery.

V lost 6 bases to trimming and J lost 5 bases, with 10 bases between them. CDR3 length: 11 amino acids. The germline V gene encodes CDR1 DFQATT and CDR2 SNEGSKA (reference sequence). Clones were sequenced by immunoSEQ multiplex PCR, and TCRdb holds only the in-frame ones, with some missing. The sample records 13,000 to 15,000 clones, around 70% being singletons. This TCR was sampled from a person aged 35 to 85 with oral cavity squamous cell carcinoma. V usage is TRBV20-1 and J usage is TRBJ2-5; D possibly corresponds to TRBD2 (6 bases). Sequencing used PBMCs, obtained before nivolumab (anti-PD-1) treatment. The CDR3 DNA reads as TGCAGTGCCGGGGCGGGGGAGACCCAGTACTTC. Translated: CSAGAGETQYF.